The present T cell receptor beta chain was sequenced within a study of cytomegalovirus exposure and HLA in healthy donors (dated by TCRdb to the late 2010s). Study-wide context: According to a later analysis, the roughly 120 validation repertoires were produced on the same platform as the roughly 600 repertoires of the first cohort. The study aimed to test whether signatures of past pathogen exposure could be identified by cataloging public T cell receptors. In addition to the first cohort of roughly 670 subjects, a separate validation cohort of 130 or so different subjects was used. The study combined high-throughput TCR immunosequencing, statistical association of individual TCRs with disease status, and machine learning to predict cytomegalovirus infection status. The study at large found these results: Cytomegalovirus status was reported to be diagnosed by the classifier with high specificity and sensitivity in both the original and validation cohorts. Three of the identified cytomegalovirus-associated TCR beta chains were confirmed in vitro to be specific for cytomegalovirus antigens. In a later analysis, TCRs clustered in the first cohort were found to also tend to co-occur in the 100 to 150 validation repertoires, with 94% of cluster scores above 0. It was suggested by the authors that the approach could potentially be generalized to other disease states and immunological phenotypes. A later analysis lacked HLA typing for the validation cohort, so it scored co-occurrence in that cohort across all 120 or so repertoires. A total of fewer than 200 TCR beta chains were listed by the study as associated with cytomegalovirus. Across donors, most TCR sequences were observed very rarely, whereas some public TCRs were present in many individuals.

Remarks on this clone: Its specific antigen is unknown. No qualities accompany the bases; no much larger clone lies one base away.

The CDR3 contains 11 residues, cysteine and phenylalanine counted. The entry retains the CDR3 DNA only, 33 bases that are in frame from base 1. Via the germline V gene (reference sequence), CDR1 is LNHDA and CDR2 SQIVND. V has 8 bases trimmed and J has 5 bases trimmed; junction bases matching no gene number 1. The library came from the immunoSEQ multiplex PCR assay. In the source study's methods: A statistical classification framework was built for diagnosing cytomegalovirus status from the catalog of TCR beta chain sequences. The clones in this table, taken by TCRdb from immuneACCESS, are in-frame only. Not every clone is retained; where verified, under half of the shortfall comes from an unresolved V gene, and the cause of the rest is unknown. V and J calls plus clone size are reproduced from that table; the DNA served to infer D and trimming. The sample table contains about 360,000 clones; only one count was recorded for 86% of them. Together, the top ten hold roughly 0.75% of the sample.

The donors were included in the validation cohort of 90 to 150 subjects, a group kept apart from the roughly 670-subject first cohort. The material sequenced was PBMCs. The chain is assembled from TRBV19 and TRBJ2-7; 9 bases in between match TRBD1. This receptor was identified in a woman in her late teens or twenties in good health and CMV-seronegative. The nucleotide sequence is TGTGCCAGTGGGGACAGGGACGAGCAGTACTTC. Translated, it gives CASGDRDEQYF. Joined to the reference TRBV19 and TRBJ2-7 proteins, this CDR3 gives the full variable domain: DGGITQSPKYLFRKEGQNVTLSCEQNLNHDAMYWYRQDPGQGLRLIYYSQIVNDFQKGDIAEGYSVSREKKESFPLTVTSAQKNPTAFYLCASGDRDEQYFGPGTRLTVT.